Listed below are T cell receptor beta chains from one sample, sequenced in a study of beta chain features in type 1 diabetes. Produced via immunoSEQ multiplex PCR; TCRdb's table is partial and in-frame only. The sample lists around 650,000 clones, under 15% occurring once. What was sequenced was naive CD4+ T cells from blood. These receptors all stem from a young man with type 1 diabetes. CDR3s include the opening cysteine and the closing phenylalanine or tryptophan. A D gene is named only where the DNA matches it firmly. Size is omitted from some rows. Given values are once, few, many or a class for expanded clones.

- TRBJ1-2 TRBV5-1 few CASSAGQLSYGYTF TGCGCCAGCAGCGCCGGACAGTTAAGCTATGGCTACACCTTC
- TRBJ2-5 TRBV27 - CASSLSDRPTQETQYF TGTGCCAGCAGTTTATCCGACAGGCCGACCCAAGAGACCCAGTACTTC
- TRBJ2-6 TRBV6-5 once CASRDNSGANVLTF TGTGCCAGCAGGGACAACTCTGGGGCCAACGTCCTGACTTTC
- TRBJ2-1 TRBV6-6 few CASSYTGLPLNEQFF TGTGCCAGCAGTTACACCGGACTACCTCTGAATGAGCAGTTCTTC
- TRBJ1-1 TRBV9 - CASSVMGGAEAFF TGTGCCAGCAGCGTTATGGGAGGCGCTGAAGCTTTCTTT
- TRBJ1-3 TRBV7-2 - CASSLTGLSGNTIYF TGTGCCAGCAGCTTGACAGGCCTCTCTGGAAACACCATATATTTT
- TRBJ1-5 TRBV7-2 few CASSLNTNQPQHF TGTGCCAGCAGCCTGAACACTAATCAGCCCCAGCATTTT
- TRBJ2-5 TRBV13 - CASSLRQGGETQYF TGTGCCAGCAGCCTACGCCAGGGTGGAGAGACCCAGTACTTC
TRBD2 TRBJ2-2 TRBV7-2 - CASSLVAGGSGELFF TGTGCCAGCAGCTTGGTAGCGGGGGGCTCCGGGGAGCTGTTTTTT
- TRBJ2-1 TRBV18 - CASSTSNRAGFYNEQFF TGTGCCAGCTCAACGAGTAACAGGGCTGGTTTTTACAATGAGCAGTTCTTC